This T cell receptor beta chain was captured by sequencing in a study of blood T cell repertoires in COVID-19. Study-wide context: The study drew acute and convalescent COVID-19 samples from the United States, Italy and Spain. The cDNA or gDNA used as material had been derived from T cells, B-cell-depleted T cells, or PBMCs.

The CDR3 runs to 15 residues. Unmatched junction bases numbered 9, after V lost 7 bases and J lost 1 base. Germline V gene sequence: CDR1 SNHLY, CDR2 FYNNEI. In the original workflow: Researchers report that nucleated cell counts were estimated from reference gene primer amplification. Produced via immunoSEQ multiplex PCR; TCRdb's table is partial and in-frame only. The DNA gave D and trimming, while V, J and clone size come from that table. Here the sample spans approximately 150,000 clones, about 89% being singletons. What was sequenced was peripheral blood. The chain carries TRBV2 and TRBJ1-1; 7 positions agree with TRBD1. The sequence was collected from a middle-aged man with active or convalescent COVID-19. The CDR3 nucleotides are TGTGCCAGCAATAGGGACAGCCTTAGGAACACTGAAGCTTTCTTT. Protein product: CASNRDSLRNTEAFF.